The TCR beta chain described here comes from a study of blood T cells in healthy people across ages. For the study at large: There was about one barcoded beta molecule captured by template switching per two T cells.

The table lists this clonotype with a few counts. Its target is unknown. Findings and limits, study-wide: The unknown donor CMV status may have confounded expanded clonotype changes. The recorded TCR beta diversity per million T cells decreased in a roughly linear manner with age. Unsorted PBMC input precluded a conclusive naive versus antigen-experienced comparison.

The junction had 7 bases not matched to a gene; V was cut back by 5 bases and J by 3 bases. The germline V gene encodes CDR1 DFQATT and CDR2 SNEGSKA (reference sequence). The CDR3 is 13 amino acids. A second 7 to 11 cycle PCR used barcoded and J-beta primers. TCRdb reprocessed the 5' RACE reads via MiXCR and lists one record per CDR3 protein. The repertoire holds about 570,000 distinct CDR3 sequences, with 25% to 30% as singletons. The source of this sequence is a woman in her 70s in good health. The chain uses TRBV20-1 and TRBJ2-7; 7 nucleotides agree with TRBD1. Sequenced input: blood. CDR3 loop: CSAGNRGGYEQYF. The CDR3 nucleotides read TGCAGTGCTGGCAACAGGGGCGGCTACGAGCAGTACTTC.